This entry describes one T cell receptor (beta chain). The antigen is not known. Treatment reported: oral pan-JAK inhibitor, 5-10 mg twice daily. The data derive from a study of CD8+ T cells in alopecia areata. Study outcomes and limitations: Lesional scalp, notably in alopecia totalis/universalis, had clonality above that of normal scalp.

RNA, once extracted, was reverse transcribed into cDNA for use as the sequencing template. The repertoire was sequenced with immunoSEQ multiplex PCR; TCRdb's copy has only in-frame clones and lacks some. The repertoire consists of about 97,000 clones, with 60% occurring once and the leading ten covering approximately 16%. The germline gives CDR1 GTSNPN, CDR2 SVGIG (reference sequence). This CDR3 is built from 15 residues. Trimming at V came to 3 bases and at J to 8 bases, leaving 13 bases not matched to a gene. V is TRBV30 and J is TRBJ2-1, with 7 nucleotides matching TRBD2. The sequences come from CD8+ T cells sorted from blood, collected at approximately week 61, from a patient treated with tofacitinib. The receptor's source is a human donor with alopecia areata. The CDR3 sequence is CAWSYDSTRGDEQFF. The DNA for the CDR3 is TGTGCCTGGAGCTACGACTCCACCCGGGGGGATGAGCAGTTCTTC.